This entry lists 20 T cell receptor beta chains sequenced from one sample in a study of blood T cell repertoires in COVID-19. Repertoires were generated with immunoSEQ multiplex PCR, while TCRdb's copy carries only in-frame clones and drops some. The table has about 99,000 clones, about four fifths seen once. The sequencing input was peripheral blood. These receptors were obtained from a man in his 70s with active or convalescent COVID-19.

V and J are TRBV29-1 and TRBJ1-3; D is undetermined. V lost 5 bases to trimming and J lost 7 bases, with 9 bases between them. This CDR3 comprises 11 residues. The germline V gene has CDR1 SQVTM and CDR2 ANQGSEA. The CDR3 nucleotides read TGCAGCGTTCGAGAGTCCAACACCATATATTTT. The encoded protein is CSVRESNTIYF.

The chain couples TRBV21-1 to TRBJ2-4; the table gives TRBD2 as D, unverified against the DNA. TRBV21-1 is described as a pseudogene. There are 12 residues in the CDR3. The CDR3 here is CASRGRGNIQYF. The CDR3 DNA is TGTGCCAGCCGCGGACGGGGAAACATTCAGTACTTC.

The rearrangement links TRBV5-3 to TRBJ1-2; D unresolved. TRBV5-3 is recorded as an ORF, its role being uncertain. Trimming left V 2 bases short and J 4 bases short, with 15 bases between. This CDR3 spans 15 amino acids. This CDR3 reads CARSFLNPGSYGYTF. For the CDR3, the DNA is TGTGCCAGAAGCTTCTTAAATCCTGGCTCCTATGGCTACACCTTC.

V usage is TRBV6-2 or TRBV6-3 and J usage is TRBJ1-6, with D perhaps TRBD1 (5 bases). CDR1 MNHEY and CDR2 SVGEGT come from the germline V gene. The CDR3 length is 20 residues. Trimming removed 2 bases from V and 0 bases from J, with 20 bases in between. The CDR3 DNA follows: TGTGCCAGCAGTTACGATCCTGGGACTCGGGGGAGCTCCTATAATTCACCCCTCCACTTT. Encoded protein: CASSYDPGTRGSSYNSPLHF.

The J gene is TRBJ1-1, the V gene TRBV5-6; maybe TRBD1 (6 bases). V lost 4 bases, J lost 6 bases, and 13 bases lay in between. Germline V gives CDR1 SGHDT, CDR2 YYEEEE. This CDR3 region has 13 residues. The CDR3 loop reads CASSRGAPPEAFF. CDR3 nucleotide sequence: TGTGCCAGCAGCCGGGGGGCTCCACCTGAAGCTTTCTTT.

This clone appeared once. The chain joins TRBV2 to TRBJ1-2; the D gene is possibly TRBD1 (5 bases). The V end lost 0 bases, the J end lost 6 bases, and 14 bases lay between the germline ends. The CDR3 extends over 15 amino acids. From germline, CDR1 is SNHLY and CDR2 FYNNEI. In DNA, the CDR3 is TGTGCCAGCAGTGAAGCCCCATCGGGACTCGATGGCTACACCTTC. Protein product: CASSEAPSGLDGYTF.

V is TRBV19 and J is TRBJ1-5; 7 bases match TRBD1. This CDR3 region has 14 residues. The germline gives CDR1 LNHDA, CDR2 SQIVND (reference sequence). The V segment lost 11 bases and the J segment 7 bases; nucleotides outside the gene matches: 14. This chain's CDR3 is CACTSRDSSQPQHF. The CDR3 coding sequence is TGTGCCTGCACAAGCCGGGACAGCAGCCAGCCCCAGCATTTT. Full variable domain (rest looked up from reference TRBV19 and TRBJ1-5): DGGITQSPKYLFRKEGQNVTLSCEQNLNHDAMYWYRQDPGQGLRLIYYSQIVNDFQKGDIAEGYSVSREKKESFPLTVTSAQKNPTAFYLCACTSRDSSQPQHFGDGTRLSIL.

This clone was detected only a few times. V gene TRBV9 combines with J gene TRBJ2-2, with 7 bases that match TRBD2. The germline CDR1 and CDR2 sequences are SGDLS and YYNGEE. Unmatched junction bases numbered 6, after V lost 3 bases and J lost 1 base. The CDR3 consists of 16 residues. The CDR3 nucleotides read TGTGCCAGCAGCGCCTTAGCGGGCTGGAACACCGGGGAGCTGTTTTTT. Translation: CASSALAGWNTGELFF.

V usage is TRBV4-1 and J usage is TRBJ2-1; D is possibly TRBD1 (5 bases). This CDR3 is built from 14 residues. Per the germline V gene, CDR1 is MGHRA and CDR2 is YSYEKL. V lost 2 bases and J 4 bases, leaving 9 bases between the germline ends. The CDR3, as DNA: TGCGCCAGCAGCCAAACCAACAGGTACAATGAGCAGTTCTTC. Its translation: CASSQTNRYNEQFF.

This clone was seen once. This sequence joins TRBV5-6 and TRBJ2-7; TRBD1 might be the D (5 bases). This CDR3 region has 15 residues. CDR1 is SGHDT and CDR2 is YYEEEE in the germline V gene. The ends were cut back, 0 bases at V and 3 bases at J, with 13 bases in the middle. The CDR3 DNA sequence: TGTGCCAGCAGCTTGGGAGTGGGGCTGAACTACGAGCAGTACTTC. This codes for CASSLGVGLNYEQYF.

The V call is TRBV2, the J call TRBJ2-2; D uncertain. Germline loops: CDR1 SNHLY, CDR2 FYNNEI. The CDR3 length is 14 residues. V was cut by 6 bases and J by 1 base, with 9 bases left in between. The CDR3, as DNA: TGTGCCAGCAGACTCCTCCTGAACACCGGGGAGCTGTTTTTT. Encoded protein: CASRLLLNTGELFF.

The rearrangement joins TRBV7-6 to TRBJ1-1; TRBD1 aligns across 8 bases. CDR1 and CDR2 from the germline V gene are SGHVS and FNYEAQ. The ends lost 2 bases at V and 4 bases at J; junction bases unmatched: 6. This CDR3 contains 15 residues. CDR3 nucleotides: TGTGCCAGCAGCTTATCATCGCAGGGGGCCACTGAAGCTTTCTTT. This translates into CASSLSSQGATEAFF.

This clone was observed once. The chain has TRBV5-1 and TRBJ2-5; 9 bases align to TRBD1. The CDR3 totals 15 residues. J was trimmed by 5 bases and V by 3 bases; bases with no gene match: 8. Germline V CDR1 and CDR2: SGHRS, YFSETQ. CDR3 DNA sequence: TGCGCCAGCAGCTCCGGGACAGGGTGGGAGGAGACCCAGTACTTC. Translated, it gives CASSSGTGWEETQYF.

This rearrangement joins TRBV7-8 to TRBJ1-3; the match to TRBD1 covers 9 bases. The germline gives CDR1 SGHVS, CDR2 FQNEAQ. The CDR3 is made up of 17 amino acids. Trimming removed 3 bases from V and 4 bases from J; junction bases left unmatched: 10. Here the CDR3 reads CASSFPSGQGTGNTIYF. The CDR3 bases are TGTGCCAGCAGCTTCCCCTCTGGACAGGGGACCGGAAACACCATATATTTT.

There are a few counts of this clone. The rearrangement uses TRBV5-1 and TRBJ2-5; 9 positions match TRBD1. V gave up 4 bases and J gave up 4 bases; unmatched junction bases: 5. This CDR3 has 14 amino acids. The germline V gene has CDR1 SGHRS and CDR2 YFSETQ. This CDR3 reads CASSVTGGLETQYF. In DNA form, the CDR3 reads TGCGCCAGCAGCGTTACAGGGGGCCTAGAGACCCAGTACTTC.

J is TRBJ2-1 and V is TRBV14; weak D call: TRBD2 (5 bases). Per the germline V gene, CDR1 is SGHDN and CDR2 is FVKESK. The CDR3 loop spans 15 amino acids. V was shortened by 1 base and J by 7 bases, with 14 bases between the two germline ends. In nucleotides, the CDR3 is TGTGCCAGCAGCCAAGTTGGCCAGCGAGGGAATGAGCAGTTCTTC. Translating gives CASSQVGQRGNEQFF. Full variable domain (remainder filled in from reference TRBV14 and TRBJ2-1): EAGVTQFPSHSVIEKGQTVTLRCDPISGHDNLYWYRRVMGKEIKFLLHFVKESKQDESGMPNNRFLAERTGGTYSTLKVQPAELEDSGVYFCASSQVGQRGNEQFFGPGTRLTVL.

V and J are TRBV9 and TRBJ2-3, with 8 bases aligning to TRBD2. Germline assignment: CDR1 SGDLS and CDR2 YYNGEE. The trim removed 2 bases at V and 4 bases at J, leaving 3 bases unmatched. The CDR3 has 14 amino acids. CDR3 sequence: CASSVDSGADTQYF. CDR3 DNA sequence: TGTGCCAGCAGCGTGGATAGCGGGGCAGATACGCAGTATTTT.

This sequence joins TRBV19 and TRBJ1-1; D is undetermined. The CDR3 spans 13 residues. CDR1 LNHDA and CDR2 SQIVND come from the germline V gene (reference sequence). V lost 3 bases to trimming and J lost 1 base, with 6 bases between them. In DNA, the CDR3 is TGTGCCAGTAGTATTCGAGGGAACACTGAAGCTTTCTTT. Translation gives CASSIRGNTEAFF.

This chain uses TRBV27 with TRBJ1-6; perhaps TRBD1 as D (6 bases). Germline V gene lookup returns CDR1 MNHEY and CDR2 SMNVEV (reference sequence). Deletions cut 6 bases from V and 8 bases from J, with 14 bases between. The length of the CDR3 is 14 residues. CDR3 coding DNA: TGTGCCAGCAGCCCTCTCCAGGGGTATTCACCCCTCCACTTT. This codes for CASSPLQGYSPLHF.

The chain recombines TRBV24-1 with TRBJ1-2, with TRBD1 matching 7 bases. There are 17 residues in the CDR3. With V trimmed by 1 base and J by 0 bases, 7 bases remained unmatched. The germline V gene encodes CDR1 KGHDR and CDR2 SFDVKD. The CDR3: CATSDLHTGVANYGYTF. The CDR3 coding sequence is TGTGCCACCAGTGATTTACATACAGGGGTCGCTAACTATGGCTACACCTTC.